Following are 5 T cell receptor beta chains from one sample sequenced in a study of radiotherapy plus CTLA-4 blockade in lung cancer. Produced via immunoSEQ multiplex PCR; TCRdb's table is partial and in-frame only. The data hold about 39,000 clones, with roughly three quarters observed a single time. The specimen was peripheral blood, collected from a patient treated with radiotherapy plus ipilimumab. All receptors derive from a human donor with non-small cell lung cancer that progressed on radiotherapy plus ipilimumab.

This sequence joins TRBV5-1 and TRBJ2-5; 7 bases match TRBD1. The J call may be incorrect, as the DNA end agrees better with TRBJ2-7. The CDR3 covers 13 residues. Germline CDR1 and CDR2: SGHRS and YFSETQ. The CDR3 is CASSLQGTYEQYF. Written as DNA, the CDR3 is TGCGCCAGCAGCTTACAGGGGACCTACGAGCAGTACTTC.

The chain joins TRBV5-5 to TRBJ2-7; D remains ambiguous. Germline V gives CDR1 SGHKS, CDR2 YYEKEE (reference sequence). The CDR3 has 15 amino acids. V gave up 4 bases and J gave up 0 bases, with 14 bases separating them. The CDR3 reads CASSVVRRSSYEQYF. Here the CDR3 DNA reads TGTGCCAGCAGCGTGGTCAGACGGAGCTCCTACGAGCAGTACTTC.

The chain uses TRBV7-3 and TRBJ1-1; 8 nucleotides match TRBD1. Germline trimming cut 3 bases from V and 4 bases from J; bases unmatched to any gene: 1. Germline V CDR1 and CDR2: SGHTA, FQGTGA. The CDR3 is made up of 13 amino acids. The CDR3, as DNA: TGTGCCAGCAGCTTTACAGGGGGCACTGAAGCTTTCTTT. This gives the protein CASSFTGGTEAFF.

Of note for this clone: The junction differs from germline at one of its ends, possibly a read error. Other DNA sequences in the same sample also yield this CDR3. The chain carries TRBV7-2 and TRBJ1-6, with no clear D. Per germline, CDR1 SGHTA and CDR2 FQGNSA. The length of the CDR3 is 15 residues. Written as DNA, the CDR3 is TGTGCCAGCAGCTTAACTACGGGTAGCAATTCACCCCTTCACTTT. Translation: CASSLTTGSNSPLHF.

The chain joins TRBV9 to TRBJ1-1; TRBD1 might be the D (5 bases). Germline assignment: CDR1 SGDLS and CDR2 YYNGEE. V lost 5 bases and J lost 0, with 14 bases in between. The CDR3 is made up of 15 amino acids. DNA of the CDR3: TGTGCCAGCAGTCTACAAAGGGGCATGAACACTGAAGCTTTCTTT. This codes for CASSLQRGMNTEAFF. Based on the CDR3 plus reference TRBV9 and TRBJ1-1, the full variable domain is DSGVTQTPKHLITATGQRVTLRCSPRSGDLSVYWYQQSLDQGLQFLIQYYNGEERAKGNILERFSAQQFPDLHSELNLSSLELGDSALYFCASSLQRGMNTEAFFGQGTRLTVV.